Listed below are T cell receptor beta chains from one sample, sequenced in a study of radiotherapy plus CTLA-4 blockade in lung cancer. The data were produced by immunoSEQ multiplex PCR, yet TCRdb's version contains in-frame clones alone and is incomplete. The sample yields about 68,000 clones, around 80% seen once. This material consisted of peripheral blood, taken from a patient treated with radiotherapy plus ipilimumab. These receptors came from a human donor with non-small cell lung cancer who had a complete response to radiotherapy plus ipilimumab. Both conserved end residues are trimmed from each CDR3. Rows may omit the clone size; those that give it use once, few, many or a size class.

cdr3_length	clone_size	v_call	j_call	cdr3_aa
13	.	TRBV2	TRBJ1-2	ASSEAQGHYYGYT
13	once	TRBV14	TRBJ1-1	ASSSGQERNTEAF
13	.	TRBV5-5	TRBJ1-6	ASSLEQPYNSPLH
16	.	TRBV4-1	TRBJ1-2	ASSQDSGRAVRDYGYT
12	once	TRBV11-2	TRBJ2-5	ASSPRQRQETQY
12	.	TRBV10-2	TRBJ1-5	ASSESTFDQPQH
9	.	TRBV6-5	TRBJ2-5	ASARDETQY
15	once	TRBV18	TRBJ1-1	ASSPQGAHIMNTEAF
14	.	TRBV6-7	TRBJ2-5	ASGPERGGWLETQY
11	.	TRBV9	TRBJ1-1	ASSVEQTTEAF
11	.	TRBV4-3	TRBJ2-3	ASSRGSTDTQY
13	.	TRBV11-3	TRBJ2-1	ASSPISIGRSEQF
13	.	TRBV7-6	TRBJ2-2	ASSPRGFYTGELF
14	.	TRBV11-3	TRBJ2-5	ASSLRAGGPGETQY
13	once	TRBV19	TRBJ1-1	ASSRGAALETEAF
16	.	TRBV18	TRBJ2-1	ASSSPGRSLAGVNEQF
13	.	TRBV5-4	TRBJ2-1	ASSSQGRARYEQF
13	few	TRBV10-3	TRBJ1-6	AISERGSNNSPLH
13	once	TRBV27	TRBJ1-1	ASSPTVNRGPEAF
14	.	TRBV5-1	TRBJ1-4	ASSLADNRRNEKLF
11	.	TRBV7-8	TRBJ2-7	ASSSQGVPEQY
13	.	TRBV15	TRBJ1-5	ATSSGTLFNQPQH
12	.	TRBV5-1	TRBJ1-1	PSSSRTGTTEAF
13	.	TRBV5-1	TRBJ2-1	ASSLVAAANNEQF
11	.	TRBV6-5	TRBJ2-1	ASRPSFYNEQF
11	.	TRBV9	TRBJ1-1	ASSVAGDTEAF
15	.	TRBV7-9	TRBJ2-5	ASSGQGLGAGGVTQY
13	few	TRBV28	TRBJ1-2	ASSLWPATNYGYT
16	.	TRBV2	TRBJ1-1	ASSEGRALAQLNTEAF
12	.	TRBV15	TRBJ2-3	ATSRPSSLNYPY
10	.	TRBV7-9	TRBJ1-4	ASSPPVEKLF
13	.	TRBV11-3	TRBJ2-3	ASSSNQQGGDTQY
13	few	TRBV6-1	TRBJ1-1	ASSEWGRMNTEAF
11	.	TRBV2	TRBJ2-5	ASSEVKGETQY
14	.	TRBV5-4	TRBJ2-3	ASSLRPGDLADTQY
12	.	TRBV5-1	TRBJ2-5	ASSLDATQETQY
14	once	TRBV5-1	TRBJ2-5	ASSLGYAGERETQY
11	.	TRBV9	TRBJ2-1	ASSAAGSMKQF
12	.	TRBV5-4	TRBJ1-1	ASSLDRGNTEAF
12	.	TRBV19	TRBJ1-2	ASSIQGAHYGYT
12	.	TRBV7-9	TRBJ1-4	ASSLGHRDEKLF
15	.	TRBV9	TRBJ2-1	ASSLTKLAGVNNEQF
11	.	TRBV19	TRBJ1-4	ASRREINEKLF
13	.	TRBV19	TRBJ1-4	ASSIDAVTNEKLF
13	.	TRBV7-2	TRBJ2-1	ASSPVAGAVGEQF
12	.	TRBV27	TRBJ2-4	ASSIGQVGNIQY
12	.	TRBV11-2	TRBJ2-3	ASSSILSTDTQY
12	once	TRBV27	TRBJ2-7	ASSLFGLDDEQY
12	.	TRBV5-4	TRBJ2-3	ASSSTLWADTQY
13	.	TRBV11-2	TRBJ2-1	ASIPGAGGFNEQF
12	.	TRBV6-1	TRBJ2-3	ASSEGGGPNTQY
14	.	TRBV13	TRBJ2-1	ASSFWASELSGEQF